This T cell receptor (beta chain) was documented in a study of blood T cells in healthy people across ages. Germline V lookup: CDR1 SQVTM, CDR2 ANQGSEA. Trimming took 6 bases from V and 3 from J; bases not matched to a gene: 18. This CDR3 spans 17 amino acids. Points from the study as a whole: The study lacked donor CMV status, which possibly confounded expanded clonotype changes. There were more naive CD4+ cells and higher diversity in long-lived donors than in aged donors.

This clonotype has only one observation. Its antigen is as yet unknown. Using a J-beta primer mix together with a sample-barcoded 5' primer, a second PCR was run for about 6 to 12 cycles. TCRdb used MiXCR to reprocess the 5' RACE reads, holding one entry per CDR3 protein. Found here are 1,500,000 or so distinct CDR3 sequences, approximately 59% of them singletons; the top ten hold roughly 7%. The TCR comes from a man between 18 and 35 years old in good health. The V and J genes are TRBV29-1 and TRBJ1-2; 8 nucleotides agree with TRBD1. Sequencing was done on a sample of blood. CDR3: CSVRKDRVKLVDYGYTF. Here the CDR3 DNA reads TGCAGCGTGAGGAAGGACAGGGTCAAGTTGGTAGACTATGGCTACACCTTC.